The TCR beta chain described here comes from a study of OX40 agonist ivuxolimab in advanced cancers. At baseline, cycle 4 day 1, and cycle 7 day 1, blood was sampled. The data were produced by immunoSEQ multiplex PCR, yet TCRdb's version contains in-frame clones alone and is incomplete. The data hold around 79,000 clones, with 88% observed a single time. Sequencing used CD4+ or CD8+ T cells sorted from blood, obtained in a trial of the OX40 agonist ivuxolimab. The sequence derives from an adult with an advanced solid tumor such as melanoma, head and neck, liver or kidney cancer.

The CDR3 here is CASTRGGSRPDTQYF. The DNA for the CDR3 is TGTGCCAGTACCCGCGGGGGTTCACGGCCAGATACGCAGTATTTT. V and J are TRBV19 and TRBJ2-3; 7 bases fit TRBD2. The germline V gene encodes CDR1 LNHDA and CDR2 SQIVND (reference sequence). Unmatched junction bases numbered 11, after V lost 7 bases and J lost 4 bases. The CDR3 consists of 15 residues.